This T cell receptor beta chain came from a study of vaccination effects on CD4 cells after COVID-19. Study findings and constraints: No early post-infection timepoints were available in the study, which also included few convalescent patients.

Turning to this clone: No antigen is known for it.

The assay was immunoSEQ multiplex PCR, and TCRdb's table has in-frame clones only and misses some. The data hold about 22,000 clones, with 72% observed a single time. Sequencing followed a ViraFEST assay step that expanded antigen-specific CD4+ T cells with viral peptide pools. The culture ran for nine to eleven days, and then CD4+ T cells were isolated. Participants got two doses of BNT162b2 or mRNA-1273 vaccine. The V gene's germline CDR1 is SGHNT and CDR2 YYREEE (reference sequence). Trimming removed 7 bases from V and 5 bases from J, with 16 bases in between. This CDR3 has 14 residues. The clonotype originates from a human donor who received a COVID-19 vaccine. This chain joins TRBV5-4 and TRBJ2-1, with D perhaps TRBD1 (5 bases). The material sequenced was CD4+ T cells from PBMCs cultured with HCoV-NL63 spike peptides, taken after COVID-19 vaccination. CDR3 nucleotide sequence: TGTGCCAGCCCCACAGGAGAGAACAACAATGAGCAGTTCTTC. This sequence encodes CASPTGENNNEQFF.